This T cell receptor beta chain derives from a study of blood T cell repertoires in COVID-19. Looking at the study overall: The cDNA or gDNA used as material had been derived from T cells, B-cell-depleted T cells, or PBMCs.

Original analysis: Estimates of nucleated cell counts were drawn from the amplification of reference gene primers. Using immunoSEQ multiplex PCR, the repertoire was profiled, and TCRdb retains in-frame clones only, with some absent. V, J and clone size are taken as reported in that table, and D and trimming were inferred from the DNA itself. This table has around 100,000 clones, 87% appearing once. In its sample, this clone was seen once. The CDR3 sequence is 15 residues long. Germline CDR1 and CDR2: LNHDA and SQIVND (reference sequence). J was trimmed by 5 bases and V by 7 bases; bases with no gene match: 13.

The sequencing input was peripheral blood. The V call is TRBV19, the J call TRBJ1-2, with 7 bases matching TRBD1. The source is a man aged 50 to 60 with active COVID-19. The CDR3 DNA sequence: TGTGCCAGTATACGAGCCACAGGGGCAGGGTATGGCTACACCTTC. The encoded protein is CASIRATGAGYGYTF.